This TCR beta chain came from a study of T-cell memory formation after mild COVID-19. Study as a whole: For the most part, TCR clusters were specific to one donor.

Study-level points and caveats: Pre-infection memory showed some responding clones, and this suggested that cross-reactive memory joined. Mainly CM and EM harbored the contracting CD4+ clones; mainly EMRA harbored the CD8+ ones. Unconfirmed was the SARS-CoV-2 specificity of second-wave clones that peaked on day 37.

TCRdb re-called the 5' RACE reads with MiXCR, one entry per CDR3 protein. The table lists about 470,000 distinct CDR3 sequences, 15% to 20% of them singletons. Remarks on this clonotype: Its target is unknown.

Trimming took off 1 base at V and 6 bases at J, with 10 bases between the two ends. The CDR3 runs 14 residues. Looked up from germline, CDR1 is SGHAT and CDR2 is FQNNGV. The receptor comes from an adult woman who had mild COVID-19 (a few samples of this study predate the infection). Cell type and time point are not known. V is TRBV11-2 and J is TRBJ2-1; D unclear. The sequenced sample consisted of PBMCs or a T cell subset sorted from them (not recorded which). The CDR3 loop reads CASSLAAAGNEQFF. The CDR3 DNA reads TGTGCCAGCAGCTTAGCTGCAGCAGGCAATGAGCAGTTCTTC. Full variable domain (outside the CDR3, taken from reference TRBV11-2 and TRBJ2-1): EAGVAQSPRYKIIEKRQSVAFWCNPISGHATLYWYQQILGQGPKLLIQFQNNGVVDDSQLPKDRFSAERLKGVDSTLKIQPAKLEDSAVYLCASSLAAAGNEQFFGPGTRLTVL.